The clone carrying this T cell receptor (beta chain) was recorded at least ten times. TCR beta CDR3 regions were amplified from RNA. HTBI primers drove first-round RT-PCR of the TCR CDR3. TCRdb recomputed calls from the multiplex PCR reads with MiXCR, one row per CDR3 protein. The table has some 350,000 distinct CDR3 sequences, 15% to 17% seen once. Exclusion of a patient resulted from uncontrolled infection, other autoimmune disease, pregnancy or lactation. This sample was taken from a study of T cells in Graves' hyperthyroidism and ophthalmopathy. The source material was blood. The clonotype was recovered from a woman under 30 with Graves' hyperthyroidism that later progressed to Graves' ophthalmopathy.

In DNA, the CDR3 is TGTGCCAGCAGTTTATTAGGCTCCCTACCCCCAGATACGCAGTATTTT. Protein: CASSLLGSLPPDTQYF. V is TRBV28 and J is TRBJ2-3, with D hard to call. Trimming removed 1 base at V and 4 bases at J, with 15 bases between. The CDR3 covers 16 residues. Germline CDR1 and CDR2: MDHEN and SYDVKM. The whole variable domain, remainder taken from reference TRBV28 and TRBJ2-3, is DVKVTQSSRYLVKRTGEKVFLECVQDMDHENMFWYRQDPGLGLRLIYFSYDVKMKEKGDIPEGYSVSREKKERFSLILESASTNQTSMYLCASSLLGSLPPDTQYFGPGTRLTVL.